This T cell receptor (beta chain) is from a study of regulatory T cells in long-lasting Graves disease (dated by TCRdb to about 2021). Turning to the overall study: Persistent Graves' disease was defined as antithyroid drug treatment for over 5 years with persistently positive TSH receptor autoantibodies. Persistent Graves' disease patients were compared with newly diagnosed Graves' disease patients by peripheral blood TCR sequencing and RNA sequencing. The study was conducted in China and was registered as a clinical trial. TCR sequencing covered some 13 persistent and approximately 20 newly diagnosed Graves' disease patients, around 35 samples in total. On average, persistent Graves' disease patients in the clinical cohort had been on antithyroid drugs for approximately ten years. Study-wide conclusions, independent of this receptor: Because the primary lesion, thyroid tissue, could not be accessed, the study looked at peripheral blood alone. Compared with newly diagnosed patients, persistent Graves' disease patients had lower TCR Shannon entropy and fewer highly expanded clones, which suggests clonal expansion. Patients with persistent disease shared more public clonotypes (approximately 2,500) than newly diagnosed patients did (966). Sequencing and analysis were limited to the TCR beta chain. As a limitation, the authors acknowledged that the small sample size may reduce accuracy. Persistent disease showed preferential use of TRBV28, TRBJ1-2 and TRBJ2-5, whereas newly diagnosed disease favored TRBV20-1 and TRBJ2-1.

What this sample's time point label stands for: persistent/refractory GD, antithyroid drugs over 5 years with positive TRAb. For both TCR sequencing and RNA sequencing, RNA was extracted from PBMCs in TRIzol. Graves' disease was diagnosed according to American Thyroid Association guidelines. Patients were recruited from an endocrinology department in Xi'an, China. From each patient, 7.5 to 9.5 milliliters of peripheral blood was collected into an EDTA anticoagulant tube. Ficoll Paque Plus density gradient separation was used to isolate PBMCs, and no additional T cell sorting was done. An Agilent 2100 Bioanalyzer and agarose gel were used to check RNA quality, while a NanoDrop 2000 measured RNA concentration. Library creation used multiplex PCR. The sequencer listed for this sample is Illumina HiSeq 4000. CDR3 regions were amplified by Arm-PCR with iRepertoire HTBI primers to construct TCR beta libraries. Gel purification was performed on PCR products prior to sequencing. The source study handled its data this way. Gene usage analysis of CDR3 amino acid clonotypes used the approximately 62 TRBV and approximately 13 TRBJ segments found across samples. COPE and FqMerger were used to merge the filtered high-quality paired reads into contigs. BLAST was used to align contigs to IMGT TRBV, TRBD and TRBJ reference genes, and CDR3 was defined according to IMGT. Any clonotype with a frequency above 0.1% was counted as a highly expanded clone. Shannon entropy was used to measure repertoire diversity, and the Gini coefficient was used to measure V-J evenness. Public clonotypes were defined as clonotypes shared by more than one individual. The public reads were reprocessed in TCRdb via fastp at Q25 and MiXCR, keeping in-frame beta chains. Identical CDR3 protein sequences are pooled into one entry, listed with their most common genes and DNA. The V and J calls were not made by the authors but by TCRdb's processing. The sample includes a few hundred thousand distinct CDR3 sequences, with approximately 21% observed a single time. More than 6% of the sample rests with the top ten.

This clonotype has at least ten counts. Its target antigen remains unknown. No qualities accompany the bases; no much larger clone lies one base away. From its cysteine to its phenylalanine, the CDR3 spans 13 amino acids. This entry keeps only the CDR3 DNA: 39 bases, framed from base 1. The germline V gene (reference sequence) gives CDR1 as LGHDT and CDR2 as YNNKEL. The junction carries 3 bases between V and J, which are trimmed by 0 bases and 3 bases respectively. The clonotype originates from a female donor with Graves disease. The V and J segments used are TRBV3-1 and TRBJ1-5; the D gene remains uncertain. The source material was peripheral blood mononuclear cells (PBMCs), sampled when the disease was refractory, from a patient treated with antithyroid drugs. In nucleotides, the sequence is TGTGCCAGCAGCCAAGACCCCAATCAGCCCCAGCATTTT. This codes for CASSQDPNQPQHF.